What follows are 18 T cell receptor beta chains derived from one specimen sequenced in a study of cytomegalovirus exposure and HLA in healthy donors. A multiplex PCR was run with 60 Vbeta primers and 13 Jbeta primers. The protocol was immunoSEQ multiplex PCR, while the TCRdb copy is restricted to in-frame clones and leaves out a portion. The repertoire holds around 130,000 clones, with 8.5% as singletons. The sample consisted of PBMCs. The source is a man aged 40-50 years in good health and CMV-seronegative.

The gene calls are TRBV4-3 and TRBJ2-5; 8 bases align to TRBD2. Germline V gives CDR1 LGHNA, CDR2 YSLEER. This CDR3 region has 16 residues. V lost 0 bases, J lost 9 bases, and 12 bases stayed unmatched. CDR3 sequence reads: CASSQDTGTRGGAQYF. DNA for the CDR3: TGCGCCAGCAGCCAAGATACGGGGACTAGGGGAGGGGCCCAGTACTTC.

The V gene is TRBV7-2, the J gene TRBJ2-5, with D tentatively TRBD2 (5 bases). The tail of the sequence fits TRBJ2-7 better, so the J call may be wrong. The CDR3 length is 16 residues. The germline V gene encodes CDR1 SGHTA and CDR2 FQGNSA. The CDR3 nucleotides read TGTGCCAGCAGCTTAGACCCTTTAGAGGGTTTCTACGAGCAGTACTTC. Encoded protein: CASSLDPLEGFYEQYF.

This clone was counted a few times. This rearrangement joins TRBV5-4 to TRBJ2-2, with 7 bases aligning to TRBD2. The V segment lost 2 bases and the J segment 2 bases; nucleotides outside the gene matches: 3. CDR3 length: 15 residues. Germline CDR1 SGHNT, CDR2 YYREEE (reference sequence). DNA for the CDR3: TGTGCCAGCAGCTTACAGCGGGGAAACACCGGGGAGCTGTTTTTT. Translated: CASSLQRGNTGELFF. Complete variable domain (other parts from reference TRBV5-4 and TRBJ2-2): ETGVTQSPTHLIKTRGQQVTLRCSSQSGHNTVSWYQQALGQGPQFIFQYYREEENGRGNFPPRFSGLQFPNYSSELNVNALELDDSALYLCASSLQRGNTGELFFGEGSRLTVL.

The gene calls are TRBV5-8 and TRBJ2-3, with D hard to call. This CDR3 spans 15 amino acids. V lost 0 bases and J 4 bases, leaving 12 bases between the germline ends. CDR1 is SGHTS and CDR2 is YDEGEE in the germline V gene. CDR3 DNA sequence: TGTGCCAGCAGCTTGGGCAGCCCAGGTGCAGATACGCAGTATTTT. Its translation: CASSLGSPGADTQYF.

This sequence joins TRBV6-4 and TRBJ2-3, with D possibly matching TRBD2 (5 bases). There are 15 residues in the CDR3. Germline CDR1 is MRHNA and CDR2 is SNTAGT. Between the trimmed V and J ends, which lost 6 bases and 4 bases, there was a span of 17 bases. The CDR3 DNA sequence: TGTGCCAGCAGCCGGGATCTAGCTGAGGCAGATACGCAGTATTTT. Amino acid sequence: CASSRDLAEADTQYF.

The chain recombines TRBV5-1 with TRBJ2-5; tentative D call: TRBD1 (6 bases). The last part of the DNA fits TRBJ2-7 better; the J call may be wrong. This CDR3 has 14 residues. Looked up from germline, CDR1 is SGHRS and CDR2 is YFSETQ. In nucleotides, the CDR3 is TGCGCCAGCAGCCCAGCCGGACAGATCCACGAGCAGTACTTC. Protein: CASSPAGQIHEQYF.

This clone showed up just a few times. V gene TRBV11-2 combines with J gene TRBJ2-1; 11 nucleotides agree with TRBD2. Germline V gene sequence: CDR1 SGHAT, CDR2 FQNNGV. Trimming at V came to 5 bases and at J to 7 bases, leaving 7 bases not matched to a gene. The CDR3 covers 15 residues. This CDR3 reads CASSPLAGGPNEQFF. The CDR3 DNA reads TGTGCCAGCAGCCCCTTAGCGGGGGGGCCGAATGAGCAGTTCTTC. The whole variable domain, filled in from reference TRBV11-2 and TRBJ2-1, reads EAGVAQSPRYKIIEKRQSVAFWCNPISGHATLYWYQQILGQGPKLLIQFQNNGVVDDSQLPKDRFSAERLKGVDSTLKIQPAKLEDSAVYLCASSPLAGGPNEQFFGPGTRLTVL.

This clone was seen only a few times. The chain joins TRBV7-8 to TRBJ1-5; 7 nucleotides match TRBD1. In germline, CDR1 is SGHVS, CDR2 FQNEAQ. Unmatched junction bases numbered 1, after V lost 0 bases and J lost 2 bases. CDR3 length: 15 residues. The CDR3 here is CASSLAGTGNQPQHF. The CDR3 DNA follows: TGTGCCAGCAGCTTAGCCGGGACAGGCAATCAGCCCCAGCATTTT. The entire variable domain, with the rest obtained from reference TRBV7-8 and TRBJ1-5, is as follows: GAGVSQSPRYKVAKRGQDVALRCDPISGHVSLFWYQQALGQGPEFLTYFQNEAQLDKSGLPSDRFFAERPEGSVSTLKIQRTQQEDSAVYLCASSLAGTGNQPQHFGDGTRLSIL.

This clone was counted a few times. The rearrangement joins TRBV5-4 to TRBJ1-1; weak D call: TRBD1 (6 bases). The CDR3 totals 16 residues. Germline loops: CDR1 SGHNT, CDR2 YYREEE (reference sequence). Trimming stripped 6 bases from V and 0 bases from J, with 18 bases between. This CDR3 is CASKPNDRSMNTEAFF. CDR3 sequence (DNA): TGTGCCAGCAAACCTAACGACAGGTCCATGAACACTGAAGCTTTCTTT.

V and J are TRBV4-1 and TRBJ2-5, with unresolved D. The CDR3 contains 14 residues. CDR1 is MGHRA, CDR2 YSYEKL, per germline. Trimming left V 1 base short and J 5 bases short, with 11 bases between. This chain's CDR3 is CASSQVTARETQYF. The CDR3 DNA follows: TGCGCCAGCAGCCAAGTCACCGCTCGGGAGACCCAGTACTTC.

This clone was seen only a few times. V usage is TRBV19 and J usage is TRBJ2-2; 8 bases agree with TRBD1. CDR3 size: 15 residues. Per the germline V gene, CDR1 is LNHDA and CDR2 is SQIVND (reference sequence). With 5 bases clipped from V and 6 bases from J, the junction kept 8 bases outside the gene matches. The CDR3 reads CASSVAGGNSGELFF. CDR3 bases: TGTGCCAGTAGTGTGGCAGGGGGCAATTCCGGGGAGCTGTTTTTT.

Only a few counts were recorded for this clone. The genes are TRBV5-1 and TRBJ1-2; the match to TRBD1 covers 10 bases. J was trimmed by 6 bases and V by 3 bases; bases with no gene match: 11. The CDR3 runs to 16 residues. Looked up from germline, CDR1 is SGHRS and CDR2 is YFSETQ. The CDR3 DNA reads as TGCGCCAGCAGCTATCGAGACCCGGACAGGGGGGATGGCTACACCTTC. Its protein product is CASSYRDPDRGDGYTF.

The table lists this clone with a few counts. This chain links TRBV7-9 with TRBJ2-3, with 13 positions matching TRBD2. The CDR3 has 15 amino acids. Per germline, CDR1 SEHNR and CDR2 FQNEAQ (reference sequence). The V and J ends lost 6 bases and 6 bases, in that order; junction bases with no gene match: 6. In nucleotides, the CDR3 is TGTGCCAGCAGAAGGACTAGCGGGGGAGAGGATACGCAGTATTTT. It specifies CASRRTSGGEDTQYF.

This clone was seen more than once but under ten times. V and J are TRBV2 and TRBJ1-4, with 11 positions matching TRBD1. CDR1 and CDR2 from the germline V gene are SNHLY and FYNNEI. V trimming: 2 bases; J trimming: 3 bases; junction bases outside the gene matches: 8. The CDR3 has 18 amino acids. The DNA of the CDR3 is TGTGCCAGCAGTGAACGGGACAGGGGGAGGTTAGCTAATGAAAAACTGTTTTTT. This sequence encodes CASSERDRGRLANEKLFF.

There are a few counts of this clone. The chain carries TRBV7-9 and TRBJ2-5; the D gene is possibly TRBD2 (6 bases). Trimming removed 3 bases at V and 3 bases at J, with 11 bases between. Germline CDR1 reads SEHNR; CDR2 reads FQNEAQ (reference sequence). CDR3 size: 14 residues. The CDR3 here is CASSFSGLKETQYF. Written as DNA, the CDR3 is TGTGCCAGCAGCTTTTCGGGACTTAAAGAGACCCAGTACTTC.

This clone was seen more than once but under ten times. This rearrangement joins TRBV10-2 to TRBJ1-2; D remains unclear. Germline CDR1 reads WSHSY; CDR2 reads SAAADI. The CDR3 is made up of 15 amino acids. V was clipped by 1 base and J by 0 bases, with 9 bases between them. CDR3 sequence reads: CASSEFGSANYGYTF. For the CDR3, the DNA is TGCGCCAGCAGTGAGTTCGGGTCCGCTAACTATGGCTACACCTTC.

This clone was detected a few times. Other DNA sequences of this sample code for an identical CDR3. This chain connects TRBV6-5 to TRBJ2-1; TRBD1 might be the D (5 bases). Germline V gives CDR1 MNHEY, CDR2 SVGAGI. Trimming shortened V by 2 bases and J by 1 base, and 12 bases separated the two germline ends. This CDR3 is built from 16 residues. CDR3 DNA: TGTGCCAGCAGTTACCATACAGGACGATCCTACAATGAGCAGTTCTTC. It encodes CASSYHTGRSYNEQFF.

This clone has more than one count but fewer than ten. The chain joins TRBV19 to TRBJ2-7, with 8 bases fitting TRBD2. J was trimmed by 0 bases and V by 1 base; bases with no gene match: 2. This CDR3 comprises 15 residues. Per the germline V gene, CDR1 is LNHDA and CDR2 is SQIVND (reference sequence). CDR3: CASSIVAGSSYEQYF. The DNA for the CDR3 is TGTGCCAGTAGTATAGTAGCGGGGAGCTCCTACGAGCAGTACTTC.